This is a list of T cell receptor beta chains from one sample in a study of blood T cell repertoires in COVID-19. The protocol was immunoSEQ multiplex PCR, while the TCRdb copy is restricted to in-frame clones and leaves out a portion. This sample has about 25,000 clones, with about 83% found just once. The sample consisted of peripheral blood. Receptors were obtained from a human donor with active COVID-19. The donor label of this sample is uncertain. Both conserved end residues are part of each CDR3. A D gene is named only where the DNA matches it firmly. A row's size may be missing; if present it is once, few, many or a size class.

j_call d_call clone_size v_call cdr3_length cdr3_nt cdr3_aa
TRBJ2-7 - - TRBV11-2 15 TGTGCCAGCAGCTTTTCGGAGGCTCTCCCCTACGAGCAGTACTTC CASSFSEALPYEQYF
TRBJ2-2 - - TRBV12-3/TRBV12-4 13 TGTGCCAGCAGTTTAAGGGGTTCCGGGGAGCTGTTTTTT CASSLRGSGELFF
TRBJ2-1 TRBD1 - TRBV18 15 TGTGCCAGCTCTCTCCCCCCGGGACAGGGGTCCGAGCAGTTCTTC CASSLPPGQGSEQFF
TRBJ1-4 - - TRBV29-1 13 TGCAGCGTTTTCGGGGGGACTAATGAAAAACTGTTTTTT CSVFGGTNEKLFF
TRBJ2-4 - - TRBV3-1/TRBV3-2 15 TGTGCCAGCAGCCAGGTAGGGGTTGGCAAAAACATTCAGTACTTC CASSQVGVGKNIQYF
TRBJ2-7 - - TRBV12-3/TRBV12-4 12 TGTGCCAGCAGCTTAAACAAGTACGAGCAGTACTTC CASSLNKYEQYF
TRBJ2-1 - - TRBV5-1 15 TGCGCCAGCAGCTTGGGACGACAGGGGAGGGATGAGCAGTTCTTC CASSLGRQGRDEQFF
TRBJ1-1 - few TRBV7-2 11 TGTGCCAGCAGCGTAAACACTGAAGCTTTCTTT CASSVNTEAFF
TRBJ2-5 TRBD1 - TRBV9 14 TGTGCCAGCAGCGTGGGACAGGGGTCGGAGACCCAGTACTTC CASSVGQGSETQYF
TRBJ2-3 - - TRBV7-9 14 TGTGCCAGCAGCTTAGGAAATAGCCCAGATACGCAGTATTTT CASSLGNSPDTQYF
TRBJ2-2 TRBD1 - TRBV5-1 17 TGCGCCAGCAGCTTGGCCGGGACAGGGAGGAACACCGGGGAGCTGTTTTTT CASSLAGTGRNTGELFF
TRBJ2-7 - - TRBV5-1 14 TGCGCCAGCAGCGCCCGAACACAGGGAGCCGAGCAGTACTTC CASSARTQGAEQYF
TRBJ2-2 TRBD2 - TRBV9 17 TGTGCCAGCAGCGCCGGGACTAGCGGACCGAACACCGGGGAGCTGTTTTTT CASSAGTSGPNTGELFF
TRBJ2-1 - - TRBV13 14 TGTGCCAGCAGCCCTTGGGGGAGCGGGCGGAAGCAGTTCTTC CASSPWGSGRKQFF
TRBJ1-5 TRBD1 - TRBV30 14 TGTGCCTGGAGTGCCGACAGGGGCTATCAGCCCCAGCATTTT CAWSADRGYQPQHF
TRBJ2-7 TRBD2 - TRBV6-2/TRBV6-3 13 TGTGCCAGCAGTCGGACTAGCGGCCGCGAGCAGTACTTC CASSRTSGREQYF
TRBJ2-7 - - TRBV3-1/TRBV3-2 14 TGTGCCAGCAGCCTTAGCGCAAACTCCTACGAGCAGTACTTC CASSLSANSYEQYF
TRBJ2-7 TRBD1 - TRBV6-5 13 TGTGCCAGCCTGGGACAGGGCTCCTACGAGCAGTACTTC CASLGQGSYEQYF
TRBJ2-1 TRBD2 - TRBV10-3 13 TGTGCCATCGCCTTGCGGGAGGGCGATGAGCAGTTCTTC CAIALREGDEQFF
TRBJ2-3 TRBD1 - TRBV7-3 16 TGTGCCAGCAGCTTACCCGGACAGGGAGCCACAGATACGCAGTATTTT CASSLPGQGATDTQYF
TRBJ1-1 - - TRBV13 14 TGTGCCAGCAGCCGTCAGGGCAGGGGAACTGAAGCTTTCTTT CASSRQGRGTEAFF
TRBJ2-2 - - TRBV5-4 15 TGTGCCAGCAGCTTAGAGCCCACCATCACCGGGGAGCTGTTTTTT CASSLEPTITGELFF
TRBJ2-3 - - TRBV10-3 13 TGTGCCATCAGTGGAGTTCGAACAGATACGCAGTATTTT CAISGVRTDTQYF
TRBJ1-1 TRBD1 once TRBV5-5 15 TGTGCCAGCAGCACACAGACAGGGGGGAACACTGAAGCTTTCTTT CASSTQTGGNTEAFF
TRBJ1-6 TRBD1 few TRBV29-1 17 TGCAGCGGTGACAGGGGGCGCTTTCCCAGTGTCCGTGCACCCCTCCACTTT CSGDRGRFPSVRAPLHF
TRBJ2-3 - - TRBV4-3 15 TGCGCCAGCAGCCAAGGATTCGGGAACCAATATACGCAGTATTTT CASSQGFGNQYTQYF
TRBJ2-3 TRBD2 - TRBV7-3 18 TGTGCCAGCAGCTTAAGGCCGACTAGCGGGAGGGTCACAGATACGCAGTATTTT CASSLRPTSGRVTDTQYF
TRBJ2-7 - - TRBV9 15 TGTGCCAGCAGCGTGGGGGGAGGAATTTCCTACGAGCAGTACTTC CASSVGGGISYEQYF
TRBJ1-1 TRBD1 - TRBV13 15 TGTGCCAGCAGCTTAAAGGGACAGAACCGAATTGAAGCTTTCTTT CASSLKGQNRIEAFF